Each of the 26 T cell receptor beta chains below was sequenced from the same sample in a study of memory CD4+ T cells and cytomegalovirus serostatus. Single viable CD3+CD4+CD8-CD45RO+ cells were sorted as the memory CD4+ T cells. Sequencing used immunoSEQ multiplex PCR; TCRdb keeps in-frame clones, though not all of them. The sample holds 35,000 to 55,000 clones, roughly 78% seen once. The specimen was memory CD4+ T cells from blood. The receptor set was obtained from an adult in good health and CMV-seronegative.

This clone is medium-sized. This same CDR3 is encoded by further DNA sequences in the sample. J is TRBJ1-3 and V is TRBV2; no clear D. Germline CDR1 and CDR2: SNHLY and FYNNEI. The CDR3 is made up of 13 amino acids. Trimming removed 2 bases at V and 4 bases at J, with 6 bases between. This CDR3 is CASSESRGNTIYF. In DNA, the CDR3 is TGTGCCAGCAGTGAATCCAGGGGAAACACCATATATTTT.

Sample share makes this clone medium-sized. The chain employs TRBV6-5 and TRBJ2-1; TRBD2 agrees at 8 bases. With V trimmed by 2 bases and J by 4 bases, 7 bases remained unmatched. The length of the CDR3 is 16 residues. Germline V CDR1 and CDR2: MNHEY, SVGAGI. The CDR3: CASSYVAGGEYNEQFF. The CDR3 nucleotides are TGTGCCAGCAGTTACGTGGCGGGGGGCGAATACAATGAGCAGTTCTTC.

As DNA, the CDR3 is TGTGCCTGGAGTGTACGTGACAGGTGGGACACTGAAGCTTTCTTT. It yields the protein CAWSVRDRWDTEAFF. The V call is TRBV30, the J call TRBJ1-1; possibly TRBD1 for D (6 bases). The V gene lost 0 bases and the J gene lost 3 bases, with 14 bases spanning the gap. Germline values: CDR1 GTSNPN, CDR2 SVGIG (reference sequence). The CDR3 extends over 15 amino acids.

The CDR3 here is CARGGAGAEAFF. CDR3 in DNA: TGTGCCCGGGGGGGCGCGGGGGCTGAAGCTTTCTTT. The chain links TRBV2 to TRBJ1-1; tentatively, D is TRBD1 (6 bases). The CDR3 totals 12 residues. Germline V gene data show CDR1 as SNHLY and CDR2 as FYNNEI. The germline V and J ends were trimmed by 11 bases and 6 bases, with 16 bases remaining between them.

This clone appeared a single time. The chain has TRBV6-1 and TRBJ2-7; D perhaps matches TRBD1 (5 bases). The CDR3 is 15 amino acids. Trimming took off 6 bases at V and 0 bases at J, with 15 bases between the two ends. Germline assignment: CDR1 MNHNS and CDR2 SASEGT. CDR3 sequence (DNA): TGTGCCAGCAGGGAACAGGTCATGAGCTCCTACGAGCAGTACTTC. Amino acids: CASREQVMSSYEQYF.

The chain recombines TRBV28 with TRBJ1-2, with 8 positions matching TRBD1. This CDR3 spans 13 amino acids. V lost 6 bases, J lost 5 bases, and 5 bases stayed unmatched. CDR1 is MDHEN and CDR2 is SYDVKM in the germline V gene. The CDR3 region has the DNA TGTGCCAGCAGACAGACAGGGGCGTATGGCTACACCTTC. This sequence encodes CASRQTGAYGYTF.

The V and J genes are TRBV2 and TRBJ1-1; D gene uncertain. V lost 7 bases to trimming and J lost 2 bases, with 14 bases between them. The CDR3 has 14 amino acids. Germline CDR1 and CDR2: SNHLY and FYNNEI. This chain's CDR3 is CASTHDATNTEAFF. The DNA of the CDR3 is TGTGCCAGCACCCACGACGCGACAAACACTGAAGCTTTCTTT.

This clone was counted a few times. The CDR3 nucleotides read TGTGCCAGCAGCGACAGAGGGAACGGCTACACCTTC. Encoded protein: CASSDRGNGYTF. This chain connects TRBV5-4 to TRBJ1-2; tentatively, D is TRBD1 (5 bases). This CDR3 has 12 residues. Germline CDR1 SGHNT, CDR2 YYREEE (reference sequence). Trimming cost V 4 bases and J 8 bases, with 12 bases left between them.

The V gene is TRBV7-2, the J gene TRBJ1-6; 7 nucleotides line up with TRBD1. The germline V gene has CDR1 SGHTA and CDR2 FQGNSA. The J segment lost 7 bases and the V segment lost 6 bases, leaving 9 bases of the junction unmatched. CDR3 length: 15 amino acids. The CDR3 bases are TGTGCCAGCAGTCACGCGGGACAGATGAATTCACCCCTCCACTTT. Translating gives CASSHAGQMNSPLHF.

The rearrangement links TRBV28 to TRBJ1-4; D remains unclear. This CDR3 is 14 amino acids long. Trimming took off 6 bases at V and 0 bases at J, with 8 bases between the two ends. Germline V gene sequence: CDR1 MDHEN, CDR2 SYDVKM. Here the CDR3 reads CASSQHTTNEKLFF. CDR3 nucleotide sequence: TGTGCCAGCAGCCAACATACAACTAATGAAAAACTGTTTTTT.

The chain joins TRBV2 to TRBJ2-5; 13 bases line up with TRBD2. V lost 5 bases and J lost 7; bases outside the gene matches: 7. The CDR3 runs to 15 residues. Germline assignment: CDR1 SNHLY and CDR2 FYNNEI. CDR3 nucleotides: TGTGCCAGCAGTTGGACTAGCGGGGGTGGGTGGACCCAGTACTTC. Amino acid sequence: CASSWTSGGGWTQYF.

The chain uses TRBV6-1 and TRBJ2-2; 7 nucleotides align to TRBD2. The ends lost 5 bases at V and 6 bases at J; junction bases unmatched: 6. In germline, CDR1 is MNHNS, CDR2 SASEGT. The CDR3 runs 14 residues. CDR3 residues: CASSTTRGAGELFF. CDR3 nucleotides: TGTGCCAGCAGTACCACACGGGGGGCCGGGGAGCTGTTTTTT.

This chain joins TRBV7-9 and TRBJ1-5, with D uncertain. Between the trimmed V and J ends, which lost 2 bases and 5 bases, there was a span of 4 bases. This CDR3 region has 12 residues. Germline CDR1 reads SEHNR; CDR2 reads FQNEAQ (reference sequence). CDR3 amino acids: CASSLWDQPQHF. The CDR3 bases are TGTGCCAGCAGCTTATGGGATCAGCCCCAGCATTTT.

CDR3 sequence (DNA): TGTGCCAGCAGCCGGGACAGGGGGCATGAGCAGTACTTC. It codes for CASSRDRGHEQYF. The rearrangement links TRBV2 to TRBJ2-7; 12 bases map to TRBD1. Germline CDR1 and CDR2: SNHLY and FYNNEI. With 6 bases clipped from V and 7 bases from J, the junction kept 4 bases outside the gene matches. CDR3 length equals 13 residues.

The chain combines TRBV19 with TRBJ1-5; D uncertain. The CDR3 is 13 amino acids. Germline V gives CDR1 LNHDA, CDR2 SQIVND (reference sequence). Trimming took 2 bases from V and 7 from J, leaving 9 bases between them. The DNA for the CDR3 is TGTGCCAGTAGTATAAACATTAACCAGCCCCAGCATTTT. This gives the protein CASSININQPQHF.

The rearrangement links TRBV7-2 to TRBJ1-1; tentative D call: TRBD1 (5 bases). The CDR3 loop spans 15 amino acids. Trimming removed 7 bases at V and 1 base at J, with 16 bases between. The germline V gene encodes CDR1 SGHTA and CDR2 FQGNSA. CDR3 nucleotide sequence: TGTGCCAGCATCCGGGGCCAGGGAGGGAACACTGAAGCTTTCTTT. It codes for CASIRGQGGNTEAFF.

The CDR3 sequence is CASSFWDSKNIQYF. CDR3 DNA: TGTGCCAGCAGCTTCTGGGACAGCAAAAACATTCAGTACTTC. The chain carries TRBV11-2 and TRBJ2-4; TRBD1 aligns across 7 bases. The germline CDR1 and CDR2 sequences are SGHAT and FQNNGV. After removal of 3 bases from V and 3 bases from J, the junction contained 2 bases not matched to a gene. This CDR3 region has 14 residues.

J is TRBJ1-2 and V is TRBV7-3; D is perhaps TRBD1 (6 bases). Trimming shortened V by 1 base and J by 5 bases, and 8 bases separated the two germline ends. This CDR3 has 13 amino acids. CDR1 SGHTA and CDR2 FQGTGA come from the germline V gene. For the CDR3, the DNA is TGTGCCAGCAGCTTAAACGGACAGTATGGCTACACCTTC. The encoded protein is CASSLNGQYGYTF.

The sample holds a few counts of this clone. The chain combines TRBV7-2 with TRBJ2-3; 15 positions agree with TRBD2. The CDR3 is made up of 17 amino acids. After removal of 4 bases from V and 5 bases from J, the junction contained 7 bases not matched to a gene. The germline V gene has CDR1 SGHTA and CDR2 FQGNSA. This chain's CDR3 is CASSSGLAGGRRDTQYF. Here the CDR3 DNA reads TGTGCCAGCAGCTCCGGACTAGCGGGGGGGCGGAGAGATACGCAGTATTTT.

The chain links TRBV4-3 to TRBJ2-1; D tentatively fits TRBD1 or TRBD2 (6 bases each). The CDR3 has 17 amino acids. V was cut by 0 bases and J by 7 bases, with 19 bases left in between. Germline values: CDR1 LGHNA, CDR2 YSLEER. The CDR3 loop reads CASSQEPGTLGGNEQFF. The CDR3 bases are TGCGCCAGCAGCCAAGAGCCCGGGACATTAGGGGGGAATGAGCAGTTCTTC.

The chain employs TRBV11-2 and TRBJ1-1; D perhaps matches TRBD1 (5 bases). The CDR3 covers 17 residues. V was clipped by 1 base and J by 2 bases, with 17 bases between them. Germline-derived CDR1 and CDR2 are SGHAT and FQNNGV. CDR3 nucleotide sequence: TGTGCCAGCAGCTTAGTGGGGCGAGCCCTAGGAAACACTGAAGCTTTCTTT. Its translation: CASSLVGRALGNTEAFF.

The chain recombines TRBV10-3 with TRBJ2-2; TRBD1 matches 9 bases. J lost 9 bases, V lost 4 bases, and 9 bases had no gene match. The CDR3 totals 15 residues. Germline CDR1 reads ENHRY; CDR2 reads SYGVKD. CDR3 DNA sequence: TGTGCCATCAGTGCTGGGGACAGGGCGGGTAGGGAGCTGTTTTTT. This translates into CAISAGDRAGRELFF.

This chain links TRBV18 with TRBJ1-1; TRBD1 matches at 10 bases. The length of the CDR3 is 15 residues. The junction had 6 bases not matched to a gene; V was cut back by 2 bases and J by 6 bases. Germline lookup yields CDR1 KGHSH and CDR2 LQKENI. CDR3 DNA sequence: TGTGCCAGCTCACCATCACCTGGACAGGGGGCTGAAGCTTTCTTT. Translation: CASSPSPGQGAEAFF. The full variable domain, in which reference TRBV18 and TRBJ1-1 provide the parts outside the CDR3, is NAGVMQNPRHLVRRRGQEARLRCSPMKGHSHVYWYRQLPEEGLKFMVYLQKENIIDESGMPKERFSAEFPKEGPSILRIQQVVRGDSAAYFCASSPSPGQGAEAFFGQGTRLTVV.

The V gene is TRBV5-1, the J gene TRBJ1-3; D is possibly TRBD1 (6 bases). Trimming shortened V by 4 bases and J by 8 bases, and 16 bases separated the two germline ends. CDR3 length: 14 amino acids. Germline V gene lookup returns CDR1 SGHRS and CDR2 YFSETQ. The CDR3 nucleotides are TGCGCCAGCAGCCGGTCCAGGGGTGACGACACCATATATTTT. Amino acid sequence: CASSRSRGDDTIYF.

This clone was counted once. The chain employs TRBV7-2 and TRBJ1-1; TRBD1 agrees at 12 bases. This CDR3 comprises 16 residues. V trimming: 5 bases; J trimming: 3 bases; junction bases outside the gene matches: 7. Germline CDR1 SGHTA, CDR2 FQGNSA. Here the CDR3 reads CASSTRDRGRDTEAFF. CDR3 sequence (DNA): TGTGCCAGCAGCACTCGGGACAGGGGGCGGGACACTGAAGCTTTCTTT.

The chain joins TRBV15 to TRBJ1-6, with TRBD1 identical over 7 bases. Germline V lookup: CDR1 LNHNV, CDR2 YYDKDF (reference sequence). This CDR3 spans 15 amino acids. The junction had 8 bases not matched to a gene; V was cut back by 2 bases and J by 10 bases. This CDR3 reads CATSRKGTESSPLHF. The CDR3 nucleotides are TGTGCCACCAGCAGAAAAGGGACAGAGAGCTCACCCCTCCACTTT.